The 5 T cell receptor beta chains presented below share a single source sample, sequenced in a study of blood T cell repertoires in COVID-19. TCRdb's table, derived via immunoSEQ multiplex PCR, lists solely in-frame clones and lacks some. The top ten clones hold more than 10% of a sample with roughly 300,000 clones, roughly 85% of them seen once. Specimen: peripheral blood. The source of these receptors is a human donor in a cohort sampled during active COVID-19.

The rearrangement joins TRBV6-5 to TRBJ1-2; TRBD1 matches 7 bases. V lost 6 bases to trimming and J lost 5 bases; unmatched junction nucleotides: 12. The CDR3 is 15 amino acids. Germline CDR1 reads MNHEY; CDR2 reads SVGAGI. CDR3 residues: CASRPPGQTIYGYTF. The CDR3 region has the DNA TGTGCCAGCAGGCCACCGGGACAGACTATTTATGGCTACACCTTC.

The V call is TRBV5-1, the J call TRBJ2-7, with 7 nucleotides matching TRBD2. In germline, CDR1 is SGHRS, CDR2 YFSETQ. V lost 6 bases, J lost 3 bases, and 12 bases stayed unmatched. The CDR3 is made up of 15 amino acids. DNA for the CDR3: TGCGCCAGCAAACCCGTGGGGGGGGTAATCTACGAGCAGTACTTC. Its translation is CASKPVGGVIYEQYF.

The chain is built from TRBV6-5 and TRBJ1-5, with D possibly matching TRBD1 (5 bases). Germline CDR1 reads MNHEY; CDR2 reads SVGAGI. This CDR3 is built from 12 residues. The V and J ends lost 0 bases and 9 bases respectively, with 6 bases between them. The CDR3 protein is CASSYSGGPQHF. The CDR3 bases are TGTGCCAGCAGTTACTCGGGGGGGCCCCAGCATTTT.

In its sample, this clone was seen once. The chain combines TRBV2 with TRBJ1-1; D gene uncertain. The CDR3 loop spans 14 amino acids. Germline-derived CDR1 and CDR2 are SNHLY and FYNNEI. The ends were cut back, 8 bases at V and 4 bases at J, with 17 bases in the middle. CDR3 protein: CASHAPGVGTEAFF. DNA of the CDR3: TGTGCCAGCCACGCCCCCGGGGTTGGCACTGAAGCTTTCTTT.

The chain carries TRBV6-5 and TRBJ2-1, with a tentative D call TRBD1 (6 bases). With 10 bases removed from V and 7 bases from J, the gap between germline ends came to 23 bases. CDR1 and CDR2 from the germline V gene are MNHEY and SVGAGI. The length of the CDR3 is 15 residues. CDR3 in DNA: TGTGCCACCAGCCTGACAGGATTGGCCGTTAATGAGCAGTTCTTC. Protein product: CATSLTGLAVNEQFF.